The text below deals with one T cell receptor beta chain. Its antigen has not been determined. The input lacks base qualities; no much larger clone sits a single base away. The sample originates from a study of blood T cell repertoires in COVID-19 (dated by TCRdb to 2020 to 2021). With respect to the entire study: The collaborator samples originated in the United States, Italy and Spain and spanned the acute and convalescent phases of COVID-19. The material from the prospective study consisted of cDNA or gDNA derived from T cells, B-cell-depleted T cells, or PBMCs. Subjects who had been exposed to COVID-19, were actively infected with it, or had recovered from it provided the deeply sampled blood TCRbeta repertoires that made up the dataset. A freely available public database, intended as a resource for researchers studying the immune response to SARS-CoV-2, is where the repertoires were released. Samples were obtained from the ongoing ImmuneRACE study (first 160 participants) and from some 1,300 subjects provided by 6 global collaborators. Nearly every sample came with metadata listing a de-identified subject ID, COVID-19 status, age in years and sex. Where available, HLA class I and class II types were taken from metadata supplied by the sample provider and were not determined by assay-based typing. The full study reports these points: How much clinical and demographic metadata was included differed by source and by participant, and the metadata was provided uncurated.

The germline V gene encodes CDR1 MNHEY and CDR2 SVGEGT. Measured from the cysteine to the phenylalanine, the CDR3 is 14 residues long. Just CDR3 DNA is preserved here, 42 bases in frame from base 1. Trimming takes 4 bases from V and 4 bases from J, and the germline ends sit 13 bases apart. TCRbeta CDR3 regions were amplified from genomic DNA by means of the immunoSEQ Assay, a bias-controlled multiplex PCR. Concerning the study's data processing: The number of nucleated cells in each sample was estimated from the amplification of reference gene primers within the assay. To quantify the absolute abundance of each unique TCRbeta CDR3 rearrangement, sequence reads were collapsed and filtered. For each sample, productive Simpson clonality was calculated by taking the square root of Simpson's diversity index across productive rearrangements. TCRdb provides this immuneACCESS table in a form limited to in-frame rearrangements. Some clones are lacking; in checked studies, under half of them reflect an unresolved V gene, and why the rest are absent is not known. V and J calls and clone size come straight from that table; D and trimming were deduced from the DNA. The sample table contains 240,000 or so clones; only one count was recorded for 70% to 90% of them. The top ten clonotypes cover around 0.8% of the sample.

Whole blood was collected in K2EDTA tubes by collaborating institutions according to the institutions' own protocols. For TCRbeta analysis, collaborators shipped samples as frozen whole blood, isolated PBMCs, or DNA extracted from either of those sample types. The specimen was peripheral blood. The V gene is TRBV6-2 or TRBV6-3 and the J gene is TRBJ1-2, and perhaps TRBD1 as D gene, on 6 matching bases. The TCR was taken from a woman in her thirties with acute or convalescent COVID-19. This receptor carries the CDR3 CASSSPGGSYGYTF. In nucleotides, the sequence is TGTGCCAGCAGTTCACCGGGGGGCAGCTATGGCTACACCTTC.